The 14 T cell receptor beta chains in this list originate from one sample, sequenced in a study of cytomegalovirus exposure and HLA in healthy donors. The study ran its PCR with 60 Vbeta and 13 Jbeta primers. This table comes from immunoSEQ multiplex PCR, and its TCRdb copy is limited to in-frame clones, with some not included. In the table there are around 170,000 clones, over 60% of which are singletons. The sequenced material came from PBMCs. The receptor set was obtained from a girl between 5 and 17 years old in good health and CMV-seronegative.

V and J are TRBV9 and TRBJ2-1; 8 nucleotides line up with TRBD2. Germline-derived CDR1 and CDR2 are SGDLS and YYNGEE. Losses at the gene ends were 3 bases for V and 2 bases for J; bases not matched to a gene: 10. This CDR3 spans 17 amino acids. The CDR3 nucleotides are TGTGCCAGCAGCGGCCCTATATCGGGGGGGACCTACAATGAGCAGTTCTTC. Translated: CASSGPISGGTYNEQFF.

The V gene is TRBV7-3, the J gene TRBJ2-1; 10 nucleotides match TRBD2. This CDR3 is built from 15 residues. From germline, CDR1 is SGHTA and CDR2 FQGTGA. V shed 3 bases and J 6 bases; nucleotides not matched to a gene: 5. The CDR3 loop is CASSLASGGINEQFF. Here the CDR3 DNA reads TGTGCCAGCAGCTTGGCTAGCGGGGGTATCAATGAGCAGTTCTTC.

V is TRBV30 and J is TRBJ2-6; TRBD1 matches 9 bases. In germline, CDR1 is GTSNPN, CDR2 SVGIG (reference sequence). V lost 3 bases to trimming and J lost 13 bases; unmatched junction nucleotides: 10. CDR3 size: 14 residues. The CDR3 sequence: CAWSDSGQGMVLTF. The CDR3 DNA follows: TGTGCCTGGAGCGACTCGGGACAGGGAATGGTCCTGACTTTC.

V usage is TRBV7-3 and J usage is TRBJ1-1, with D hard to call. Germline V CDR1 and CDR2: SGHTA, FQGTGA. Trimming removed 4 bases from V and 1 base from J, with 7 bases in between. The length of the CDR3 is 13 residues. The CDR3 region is CASSSIRNTEAFF. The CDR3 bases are TGTGCCAGCAGCTCTATAAGGAACACTGAAGCTTTCTTT.

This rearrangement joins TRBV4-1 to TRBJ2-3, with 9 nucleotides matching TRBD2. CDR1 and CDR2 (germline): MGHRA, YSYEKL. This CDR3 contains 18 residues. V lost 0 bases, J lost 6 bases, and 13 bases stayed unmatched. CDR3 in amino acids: CASSQEGSGGGASDTQYF. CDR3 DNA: TGCGCCAGCAGCCAAGAGGGGTCTGGCGGGGGGGCTTCGGATACGCAGTATTTT.

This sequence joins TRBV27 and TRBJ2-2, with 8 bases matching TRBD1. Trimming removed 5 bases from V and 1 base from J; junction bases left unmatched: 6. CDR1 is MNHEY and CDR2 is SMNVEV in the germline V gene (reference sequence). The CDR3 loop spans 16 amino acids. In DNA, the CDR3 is TGTGCCAGCAGTACCTACAGGGGGATGAACACCGGGGAGCTGTTTTTT. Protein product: CASSTYRGMNTGELFF.

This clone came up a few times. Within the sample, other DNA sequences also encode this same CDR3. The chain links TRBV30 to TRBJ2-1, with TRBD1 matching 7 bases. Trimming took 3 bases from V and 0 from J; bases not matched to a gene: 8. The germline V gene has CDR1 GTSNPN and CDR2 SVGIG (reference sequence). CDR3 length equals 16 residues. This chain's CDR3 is CAWRPGTEGSYNEQFF. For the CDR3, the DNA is TGTGCCTGGAGGCCCGGGACAGAAGGCTCCTACAATGAGCAGTTCTTC.

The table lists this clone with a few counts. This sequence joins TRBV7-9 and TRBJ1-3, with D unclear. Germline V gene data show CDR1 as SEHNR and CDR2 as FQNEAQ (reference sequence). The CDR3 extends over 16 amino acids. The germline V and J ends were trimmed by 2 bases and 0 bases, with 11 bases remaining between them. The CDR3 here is CASSLREESSGNTIYF. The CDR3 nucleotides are TGTGCCAGCAGCTTACGGGAGGAATCCTCTGGAAACACCATATATTTT.

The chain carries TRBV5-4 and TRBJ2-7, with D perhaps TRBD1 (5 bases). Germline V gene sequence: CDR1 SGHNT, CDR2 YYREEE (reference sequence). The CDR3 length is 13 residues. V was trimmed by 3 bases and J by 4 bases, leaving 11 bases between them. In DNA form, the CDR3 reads TGTGCCAGCAGCTCAACTCAGGGTTACGAGCAGTACTTC. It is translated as CASSSTQGYEQYF.

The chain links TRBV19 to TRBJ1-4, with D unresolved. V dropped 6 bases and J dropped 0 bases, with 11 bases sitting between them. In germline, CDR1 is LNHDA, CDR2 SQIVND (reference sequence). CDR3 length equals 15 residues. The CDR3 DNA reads TGTGCCAGTAGCCTGGCAGCGGCAACTAATGAAAAACTGTTTTTT. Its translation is CASSLAAATNEKLFF.

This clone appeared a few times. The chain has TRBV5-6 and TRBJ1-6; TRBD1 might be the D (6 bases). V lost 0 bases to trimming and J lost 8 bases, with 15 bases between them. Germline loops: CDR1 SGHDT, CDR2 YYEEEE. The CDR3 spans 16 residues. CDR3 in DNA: TGTGCCAGCAGCTTGGATTATGGCAGGGGAGATTCACCCCTCCACTTT. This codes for CASSLDYGRGDSPLHF.

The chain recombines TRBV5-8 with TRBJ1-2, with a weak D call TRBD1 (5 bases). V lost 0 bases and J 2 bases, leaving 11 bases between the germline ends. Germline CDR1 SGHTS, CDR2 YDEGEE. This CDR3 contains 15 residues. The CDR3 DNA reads TGTGCCAGCAGCTTGGAGGGACTTACCAACTATGGCTACACCTTC. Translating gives CASSLEGLTNYGYTF.

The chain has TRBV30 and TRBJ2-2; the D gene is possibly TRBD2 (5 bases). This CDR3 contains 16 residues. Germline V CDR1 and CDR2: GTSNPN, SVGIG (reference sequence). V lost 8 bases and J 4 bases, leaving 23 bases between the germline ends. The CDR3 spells CAGVIREKGVTGELFF. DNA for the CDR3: TGTGCCGGCGTTATACGGGAAAAAGGCGTCACCGGGGAGCTGTTTTTT.

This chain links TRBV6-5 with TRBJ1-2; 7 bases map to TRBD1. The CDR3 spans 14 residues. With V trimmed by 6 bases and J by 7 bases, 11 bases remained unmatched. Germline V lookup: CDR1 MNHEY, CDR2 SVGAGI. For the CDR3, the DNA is TGTGCCAGCAGCTCCCTAGGACAGGCCCTTGGCTACACCTTC. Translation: CASSSLGQALGYTF.